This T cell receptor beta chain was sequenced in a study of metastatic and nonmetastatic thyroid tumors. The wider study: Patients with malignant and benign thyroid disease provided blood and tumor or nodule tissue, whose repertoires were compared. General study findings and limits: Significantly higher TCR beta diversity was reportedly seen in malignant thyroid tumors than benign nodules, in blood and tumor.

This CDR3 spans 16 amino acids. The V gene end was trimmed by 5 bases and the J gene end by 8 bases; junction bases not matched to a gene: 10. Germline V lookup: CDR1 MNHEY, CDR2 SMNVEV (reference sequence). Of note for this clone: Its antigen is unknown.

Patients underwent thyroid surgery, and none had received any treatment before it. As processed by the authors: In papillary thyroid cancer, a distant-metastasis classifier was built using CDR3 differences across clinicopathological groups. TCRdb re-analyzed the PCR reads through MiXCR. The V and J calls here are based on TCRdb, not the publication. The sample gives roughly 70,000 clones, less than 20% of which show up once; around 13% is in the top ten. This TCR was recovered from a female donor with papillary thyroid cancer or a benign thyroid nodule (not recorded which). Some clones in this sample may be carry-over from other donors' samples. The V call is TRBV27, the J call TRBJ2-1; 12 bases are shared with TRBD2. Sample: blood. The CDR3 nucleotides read TGTGCCAGCAGTCACCTACTAGCGGGAGGTGTTCATGAGCAGTTCTTC. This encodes CASSHLLAGGVHEQFF.